This TCR beta chain was obtained from a study of long-term antiretroviral therapy in people with HIV. This was the immunoSEQ v3.0 assay at survey level. Libraries were prepared by immunoSEQ multiplex PCR; TCRdb keeps only in-frame clonotypes and omits some of them. This repertoire shows some 35,000 clones, around 94% found once; its top ten account for roughly 3.9%. Whole-study findings and limits: Post-treatment diversity went higher with ART but stayed below transplant donor controls.

Every specimen held between about 0.9-10 million cryopreserved PBMC. These were thawed and washed before DNA extraction. This CDR3 is built from 14 residues. Germline CDR1 KGHSH, CDR2 LQKENI. V lost 3 bases and J lost 4, with 12 bases in between. Concerning this clone itself: The target antigen is unknown.

The V call is TRBV18, the J call TRBJ1-1; a possible D gene is TRBD1 (5 bases). The clonotype was recovered from a woman in her fifties or sixties with HIV. The sample in question was unsorted PBMCs, obtained 4.1 years after starting antiretroviral therapy. CDR3 sequence (DNA): TGTGCCAGCTCACCCCTGGGGGGTACCACTGAAGCTTTCTTT. Its translation: CASSPLGGTTEAFF.